This TCR beta chain was documented in a study of a mutant IDH1 vaccine in newly diagnosed glioma. Study-level information: Vaccine administration was initiated 4-6 weeks following radiotherapy alone, or with temozolomide cycles. Held at week 35, visit V12 was the safety follow-up, and visit V13 followed at week 47. Findings and caveats of the study: Pseudoprogression appears to have had no connection to changes in top peripheral T cell clonotypes.

Data came from immunoSEQ multiplex PCR; TCRdb stores just in-frame clones and leaves some out. The sample lists 50,000 to 75,000 clones, roughly four fifths occurring once. In germline, CDR1 is SNHLY, CDR2 FYNNEI. V lost 0 bases to trimming and J lost 3 bases, with 9 bases between them. This CDR3 region has 14 residues. The time point: week 35, safety follow-up. Vaccine doses each comprised 300 ug of mutant IDH1 20-mer peptide, with topical imiquimod. There were eight vaccinations for patients, given in weeks 1, 3, 5, 7, 11, 15, 19 and 23. In the case of this clone: Its antigen is unidentified.

The receptor was derived from a man aged 50 to 59 with glioma. Material: PBMCs, obtained from a glioma patient whose treatment included an IDH1 peptide vaccine. The chain recombines TRBV2 with TRBJ2-7; D ambiguous. CDR3 DNA: TGTGCCAGCAGTGAAGCGTACAGTTACTACGAGCAGTACTTC. Its protein is CASSEAYSYYEQYF.